The entry below gives a single T cell receptor (beta chain) sequence along with its context. Its antigen remains unknown. TCR beta cDNA libraries had unique molecular identifiers. T cells numbering roughly 0.85 to 11 million gave rise to 500,000 or so cDNA molecules. Each CDR3 protein gets one entry after TCRdb re-called the PCR reads with MiXCR. The table shows about 820,000 distinct CDR3 sequences, with 53% occurring only once. The sample comes from a study of post-analysis software for immune sequencing data. The germline V gene has CDR1 SGHTA and CDR2 FQGTGA. J was trimmed by 1 base and V by 6 bases; bases with no gene match: 5. The CDR3 totals 16 residues. The study, taken as a whole, reports: Diversity measured as normalized Chao1 was significantly lower in multiple sclerosis patients than in controls. A few TRBV segments occurring more often in patients than controls included TRBV5-6, TRBV5-1 and TRBV20-1. Same-batch preparations were strongly co-clustered by F measure.

V is TRBV7-3 and J is TRBJ2-2; 10 bases line up with TRBD2. The sequence was obtained from a girl under 18 with multiple sclerosis. The sequencing sample was made of blood. CDR3 in DNA: TGTGCCAGCAGTCCCGGACTAGCGGAGAACACCGGGGAGCTGTTTTTT. Its translation: CASSPGLAENTGELFF.